This entry lists 16 T cell receptor beta chains sequenced from one sample in a study of Ad26.COV2.S vaccination and SARS-CoV-2 variants. TCRdb's copy holds only in-frame clones and misses some; the assay was immunoSEQ multiplex PCR. This table holds 240,000 or so clones, roughly 90% found once. Treatment reported: over 15 received Ad26.COV2.S at low or high dose, single or two shots; roughly 5 received placebo; per-sample allocation not given. It was on day 63 after the first vaccine or placebo injection that samples were taken. Source: peripheral blood, taken in a trial of Ad26.COV2.S vaccine versus placebo. These receptors were collected from a person between 18 and 65 years old who received the Ad26.COV2.S COVID-19 vaccine or a placebo.

The rearrangement joins TRBV6-2 or TRBV6-3 to TRBJ2-1; maybe TRBD2 (5 bases). Germline V gene data show CDR1 as MNHEY and CDR2 as SVGEGT. V was trimmed by 5 bases and J by 8 bases, leaving 13 bases between them. The CDR3 is made up of 13 amino acids. The DNA for the CDR3 is TGTGCCAGCAGTAGCCGGCGGCGGGATGAGCAGTTCTTC. This encodes CASSSRRRDEQFF.

The chain carries TRBV5-1 and TRBJ2-1; possibly TRBD2 for D (5 bases). Germline V lookup: CDR1 SGHRS, CDR2 YFSETQ. V lost 0 bases and J lost 3, with 10 bases in between. The CDR3 is 15 amino acids. CDR3 in amino acids: CASSLGTQSYNEQFF. DNA for the CDR3: TGCGCCAGCAGCTTGGGGACTCAAAGCTACAATGAGCAGTTCTTC.

The chain has TRBV7-9 and TRBJ2-1; 12 positions match TRBD2. V trimming: 6 bases; J trimming: 4 bases; junction bases outside the gene matches: 10. CDR1 and CDR2 (germline): SEHNR, FQNEAQ (reference sequence). CDR3 length equals 17 residues. CDR3 DNA: TGTGCCAGCAGTCCCCGGACTAGCGGGATACCATACAATGAGCAGTTCTTC. This encodes CASSPRTSGIPYNEQFF.

The V call is TRBV7-6, the J call TRBJ2-1; TRBD1 might be the D (5 bases). With 0 bases removed from V and 2 bases from J, the gap between germline ends came to 11 bases. Per germline, CDR1 SGHVS and CDR2 FNYEAQ. There are 16 residues in the CDR3. CDR3 sequence (DNA): TGTGCCAGCAGCTTAGCGGGGCTAGGCGCCTACAATGAGCAGTTCTTC. Its protein product is CASSLAGLGAYNEQFF.

In this sample, this clone turned up a few times. The chain recombines TRBV13 with TRBJ1-5; D is unclear. The CDR3 is made up of 14 amino acids. Trimming removed 5 bases at V and 3 bases at J, with 11 bases between. Looked up from germline, CDR1 is PRHDT and CDR2 is FYEKMQ (reference sequence). CDR3 sequence (DNA): TGTGCCAGCAGCCCTGGGTTAAACAATCAGCCCCAGCATTTT. Amino acid sequence: CASSPGLNNQPQHF. Variable domain in full (rest from reference TRBV13 and TRBJ1-5): AAGVIQSPRHLIKEKRETATLKCYPIPRHDTVYWYQQGPGQDPQFLISFYEKMQSDKGSIPDRFSAQQFSDYHSELNMSSLELGDSALYFCASSPGLNNQPQHFGDGTRLSIL.

The V call is TRBV24-1, the J call TRBJ2-6, with D possibly being TRBD1 or TRBD2 (5 bases each). The CDR3 sequence is 18 residues long. Trimming took 3 bases from V and 0 from J, leaving 14 bases between them. CDR1 is KGHDR, CDR2 SFDVKD, per germline. In nucleotides, the CDR3 is TGTGCCACCAGTGATCGGGGCCGAGAATTCTCTGGGGCCAACGTCCTGACTTTC. As protein: CATSDRGREFSGANVLTF.

The chain links TRBV11-2 to TRBJ2-7, with a possible D match to TRBD1 (6 bases). CDR1 is SGHAT and CDR2 is FQNNGV in the germline V gene. The CDR3 covers 12 residues. The germline V and J ends were trimmed by 4 bases and 7 bases, with 11 bases remaining between them. CDR3 sequence: CASSWDTLEQYF. As DNA, the CDR3 is TGTGCCAGCAGCTGGGACACCCTAGAGCAGTACTTC.

In its sample, this clone was seen once. This chain joins TRBV7-2 and TRBJ2-5, with D perhaps TRBD1 or TRBD2 (5 bases each). The CDR3 loop spans 17 amino acids. Germline V lookup: CDR1 SGHTA, CDR2 FQGNSA. Trimming left V 1 base short and J 0 bases short, with 15 bases between. CDR3 in amino acids: CASSLDWGEQDQETQYF. In DNA, the CDR3 is TGTGCCAGCAGCTTAGATTGGGGAGAACAGGACCAAGAGACCCAGTACTTC.

In its sample, this clone was seen once. This chain joins TRBV28 and TRBJ2-7, with a tentative D call TRBD1 (6 bases). V gave up 5 bases and J gave up 0 bases, with 11 bases separating them. The germline gives CDR1 MDHEN, CDR2 SYDVKM. This CDR3 spans 14 amino acids. CDR3 sequence: CASSPTGRSYEQYF. In DNA, the CDR3 is TGTGCCAGCAGTCCTACAGGGCGCTCCTACGAGCAGTACTTC. The complete variable domain, with remaining parts taken from reference TRBV28 and TRBJ2-7, reads DVKVTQSSRYLVKRTGEKVFLECVQDMDHENMFWYRQDPGLGLRLIYFSYDVKMKEKGDIPEGYSVSREKKERFSLILESASTNQTSMYLCASSPTGRSYEQYFGPGTRLTVT.

The rearrangement links TRBV18 to TRBJ2-7; D may be TRBD2 (5 bases). Deletions cut 0 bases from V and 3 bases from J, with 6 bases between. The CDR3 runs to 13 residues. Germline V lookup: CDR1 KGHSH, CDR2 LQKENI. CDR3 in DNA: TGTGCCAGCTCACCACCGGGAGTCTACGAGCAGTACTTC. Translating it yields CASSPPGVYEQYF.

The sample holds one count of this clone. This chain connects TRBV7-2 to TRBJ2-5; 7 nucleotides match TRBD1. Germline V gene data show CDR1 as SGHTA and CDR2 as FQGNSA. The CDR3 loop spans 17 amino acids. The trim removed 2 bases at V and 2 bases at J, leaving 11 bases unmatched. CDR3 bases: TGTGCCAGCAGCTTACTGTCTCTTGGGACAGTACAAGAGACCCAGTACTTC. Translating gives CASSLLSLGTVQETQYF.

The chain employs TRBV6-1 and TRBJ2-2, with D perhaps being TRBD1 or TRBD2 (5 bases each). Trimming pared 3 bases from V and 6 bases from J, leaving 11 bases between. This CDR3 is 14 amino acids long. Germline V gives CDR1 MNHNS, CDR2 SASEGT. The CDR3 is CASSDVGDAGELFF. The DNA of the CDR3 is TGTGCCAGCAGTGATGTGGGGGACGCCGGGGAGCTGTTTTTT.

The gene calls are TRBV7-8 and TRBJ2-7; D not resolved. The CDR3 is made up of 12 amino acids. The ends were cut back, 1 base at V and 2 bases at J, with 3 bases in the middle. CDR1 and CDR2 from the germline V gene are SGHVS and FQNEAQ. The CDR3 here is CASSLGTYEQYF. The CDR3 DNA reads TGTGCCAGCAGCTTAGGAACCTACGAGCAGTACTTC.

The V gene is TRBV28, the J gene TRBJ2-3, with TRBD1 identical over 9 bases. J gave up 1 base and V 1 base, and 12 bases lay outside the gene matches. This CDR3 spans 19 amino acids. Per germline, CDR1 MDHEN and CDR2 SYDVKM. CDR3 loop: CASSLFRDRVVSGTDTQYF. Written as DNA, the CDR3 is TGTGCCAGCAGTTTATTCCGGGACAGGGTTGTGAGCGGCACAGATACGCAGTATTTT.

The chain couples TRBV7-2 to TRBJ1-2; 7 bases are shared with TRBD1. V lost 4 bases to trimming and J lost 7 bases; unmatched junction nucleotides: 9. Germline loops: CDR1 SGHTA, CDR2 FQGNSA. This CDR3 spans 14 amino acids. CDR3 nucleotides: TGTGCCAGCAGCTCCGACAGGGCCTCGCGTGGCTACACCTTC. This codes for CASSSDRASRGYTF.

The chain combines TRBV28 with TRBJ2-7; tentative D call: TRBD2 (7 bases). CDR3 length equals 16 residues. In germline, CDR1 is MDHEN, CDR2 SYDVKM. Trimming cost V 5 bases and J 2 bases, with 19 bases left between them. The DNA of the CDR3 is TGTGCCAGCAGTCCCCTCGGGAAGGGGGGGACCTACGAGCAGTACTTC. This translates into CASSPLGKGGTYEQYF.